The entry below gives a single TCR beta chain sequence along with its context. This clonotype was detected a few times. The antigen it recognizes is unknown. The input lacks base qualities; no much larger clone sits a single base away. The data stem from a study of T-cell reconstitution after alpha-beta-depleted transplantation in children (dated by TCRdb to 2016 to 2017). For the wider study: The study quantitatively tracked T-cell immune reconstitution after TCRalphabeta/CD19-depleted allogeneic hematopoietic cell transplantation in children using TCR repertoire profiling.

Paper-wide results and their limitations: Apparently early alphabetaT-cell count recovery about two months after transplant reportedly relied on only several hundred rapidly expanded clones derived from non-depleted graft cells. Hyperexpanded clone frequencies declined over subsequent months; after one year, T-cell counts and TCRbeta diversity were mostly attributed to newly produced T cells. In some patients, high TCRbeta diversity at day 60 was attributed to recipient T cells and intrathymic progenitors that had survived conditioning.

Preparation of the library involved PCR. The reads were generated on an Illumina HiSeq 2500. TCR library preparation used molecular barcoding, with unique molecular identifiers applied to normalize quantification of the TCRbeta repertoire. TCRdb cleaned the public reads at Q25 with fastp, built clones with MiXCR and kept in-frame beta chains. Identical CDR3 protein sequences are pooled into one entry, listed with their most common genes and DNA. This sample is represented by 250,000 to 350,000 distinct CDR3 sequences; approximately 20% of them were singletons. The ten most abundant clones make up approximately 9.9% of the sample. The CDR3 numbers 13 residues from cysteine through phenylalanine. Only the CDR3 part of the read is kept: 39 bases, read in frame from the first base. As encoded in the germline V gene, CDR1 is LGHNA while CDR2 is YNFKEQ. Between the V and J ends, shortened by 0 bases and 6 bases respectively, the junction contains 6 bases.

The treatment or condition label, as the study defines it: allogeneic hematopoietic cell transplantation with graft depleted of TCRalphabeta T cells and CD19 B cells. TCRalphabeta/CD19-depleted allogeneic hematopoietic cell grafts were given to the transplant recipients, all of whom were children. The V and J segments used are TRBV4-2 and TRBJ2-1; the D gene cannot be named for sure. This clonotype originated in a male patient between 10 and 17 years old who had a stem cell transplant for acute lymphoblastic leukemia, so the T cells may come from the graft donor. The sequencing here drew on PBMCs, mostly from graft donor cells, taken 180 days after TCRalphabeta/CD19-depleted stem cell transplant. The CDR3 has the sequence CASSQEWTNEQFF. The nucleotide sequence reads as follows: TGTGCCAGCAGCCAAGAATGGACCAATGAGCAGTTCTTC.